The 27 T cell receptor beta chains below were found in one sample sequenced in a study of cytomegalovirus exposure and HLA in healthy donors. Primers included in the PCR were 60 Vbeta and 13 Jbeta primers. The protocol was immunoSEQ multiplex PCR, while the TCRdb copy is restricted to in-frame clones and leaves out a portion. The sample's table shows about 110,000 clones. Sequencing was done on a sample of PBMCs. Every receptor here comes from a young man in good health and CMV-seronegative.

V usage is TRBV19 and J usage is TRBJ2-7, with a tentative D call TRBD1 (6 bases). Germline V gives CDR1 LNHDA, CDR2 SQIVND (reference sequence). V lost 10 bases, J lost 1 base, and 17 bases lay in between. The CDR3 is 14 residues long. This CDR3 reads CATNSGTSSYEQYF. The CDR3 DNA reads as TGTGCCACGAATTCCGGGACAAGTTCCTACGAGCAGTACTTC.

The chain links TRBV9 to TRBJ2-3, with 12 bases that match TRBD2. CDR1 is SGDLS and CDR2 is YYNGEE in the germline V gene. This CDR3 comprises 17 residues. The ends lost 0 bases at V and 2 bases at J; junction bases unmatched: 4. CDR3 coding DNA: TGTGCCAGCAGCGTAGGGGCTAGCGGGGGGGCCACAGATACGCAGTATTTT. Its protein is CASSVGASGGATDTQYF.

The rearrangement joins TRBV11-2 to TRBJ2-5; D is perhaps TRBD2 (6 bases). V was pared by 2 bases and J by 3 bases, with 16 bases between. The CDR3 loop spans 16 amino acids. In germline, CDR1 is SGHAT, CDR2 FQNNGV. The CDR3 loop reads CASSLLGDSRKETQYF. DNA of the CDR3: TGTGCCAGCAGCTTATTGGGGGACTCGAGAAAAGAGACCCAGTACTTC.

This sequence joins TRBV5-1 and TRBJ2-1; D is uncertain. Germline CDR1 and CDR2: SGHRS and YFSETQ. There are 16 residues in the CDR3. V lost 2 bases, J lost 0 bases, and 12 bases lay in between. CDR3 in amino acids: CASSLVTAGSYNEQFF. CDR3 bases: TGCGCCAGCAGCTTAGTAACAGCCGGCTCCTACAATGAGCAGTTCTTC.

This chain uses TRBV6-6 with TRBJ1-4; TRBD1 might be the D (6 bases). The CDR3 contains 15 residues. The ends were cut back, 4 bases at V and 6 bases at J, with 15 bases in the middle. Germline V CDR1 and CDR2: MNHNY, SVGAGI (reference sequence). The CDR3 nucleotides are TGTGCCAGCAGTTTAGGGGGAAGGCAGGATGAAAAACTGTTTTTT. Amino acid sequence: CASSLGGRQDEKLFF.

The V gene is TRBV2, the J gene TRBJ2-2; 8 positions match TRBD2. This CDR3 region has 18 residues. In germline, CDR1 is SNHLY, CDR2 FYNNEI. V dropped 1 base and J dropped 5; count of bases not matched to a gene: 12. The CDR3 DNA follows: TGTGCCAGCAGTGAAGAATCGCCCCAGCGCGGGGGGACCGGGGAGCTGTTTTTT. Translation: CASSEESPQRGGTGELFF.

In nucleotides, the CDR3 is TGCGCCAGCAGCCAAGATGGTAGGGGTAGCACTGAAGCTTTCTTT. Translation gives CASSQDGRGSTEAFF. The genes are TRBV4-3 and TRBJ1-1, with D tentatively TRBD1 (5 bases). The CDR3 is 15 amino acids. CDR1 is LGHNA and CDR2 is YSLEER in the germline V gene. Between the trimmed V and J ends, which lost 0 bases and 4 bases, there was a span of 12 bases.

The chain combines TRBV13 with TRBJ2-1, with a weak D call TRBD1 (6 bases). Looked up from germline, CDR1 is PRHDT and CDR2 is FYEKMQ (reference sequence). V was clipped by 4 bases and J by 4 bases, with 11 bases between them. The length of the CDR3 is 14 residues. CDR3 bases: TGTGCCAGCAGCTACTGGACAGAGTACAATGAGCAGTTCTTC. Translated, it gives CASSYWTEYNEQFF. Looking up the rest from reference TRBV13 and TRBJ2-1 gives the full variable domain: AAGVIQSPRHLIKEKRETATLKCYPIPRHDTVYWYQQGPGQDPQFLISFYEKMQSDKGSIPDRFSAQQFSDYHSELNMSSLELGDSALYFCASSYWTEYNEQFFGPGTRLTVL.

The V and J genes are TRBV5-4 and TRBJ2-1; the match to TRBD2 covers 12 bases. This CDR3 is built from 15 residues. Trimming at V came to 5 bases and at J to 1 base, leaving 1 base not matched to a gene. CDR1 is SGHNT, CDR2 YYREEE, per germline (reference sequence). CDR3 in amino acids: CASRLAGGSYNEQFF. The CDR3 DNA follows: TGTGCCAGCAGACTAGCGGGAGGATCCTACAATGAGCAGTTCTTC.

The chain employs TRBV6-5 and TRBJ1-1; possibly TRBD1 for D (5 bases). This CDR3 has 15 residues. Trimming took off 2 bases at V and 4 bases at J, with 14 bases between the two ends. In germline, CDR1 is MNHEY, CDR2 SVGAGI. The CDR3 sequence: CASSYAGRSVTEAFF. The CDR3 bases are TGTGCCAGCAGTTACGCAGGGCGTTCGGTCACTGAAGCTTTCTTT.

The chain recombines TRBV11-2 with TRBJ2-1, with TRBD2 identical over 8 bases. The V gene end was trimmed by 6 bases and the J gene end by 8 bases; junction bases not matched to a gene: 9. The germline V gene encodes CDR1 SGHAT and CDR2 FQNNGV. This CDR3 contains 14 residues. CDR3 in amino acids: CASRKSGGPDEQFF. In DNA form, the CDR3 reads TGTGCCAGCAGAAAATCGGGGGGGCCCGATGAGCAGTTCTTC.

The chain carries TRBV2 and TRBJ2-5; D ambiguous. CDR1 is SNHLY and CDR2 is FYNNEI in the germline V gene. V lost 4 bases, J lost 0 bases, and 12 bases lay in between. The CDR3 runs to 15 residues. The CDR3 protein is CASSGSTSYQETQYF. The DNA of the CDR3 is TGTGCCAGCAGTGGATCTACTTCGTACCAAGAGACCCAGTACTTC.

The chain joins TRBV18 to TRBJ2-5; the D is unclear. The ends were cut back, 3 bases at V and 5 bases at J, with 13 bases in the middle. Germline V lookup: CDR1 KGHSH, CDR2 LQKENI. The CDR3 totals 14 residues. CDR3 in DNA: TGTGCCAGCTCACCGGGCCTTGGTGGGGAGACCCAGTACTTC. Amino acid sequence: CASSPGLGGETQYF.

The genes are TRBV6-5 and TRBJ2-4; no clear D gene. This CDR3 comprises 15 residues. V lost 4 bases to trimming and J lost 0 bases, with 10 bases between them. Germline V CDR1 and CDR2: MNHEY, SVGAGI. This CDR3 reads CASSSTLLAKNIQYF. The CDR3 coding sequence is TGTGCCAGCAGTTCCACCCTACTAGCCAAAAACATTCAGTACTTC.

This chain links TRBV2 with TRBJ2-5; D is uncertain. The J call may be faulty, since TRBJ2-7 better matches the DNA end. The CDR3 spans 13 residues. CDR1 is SNHLY and CDR2 is FYNNEI in the germline V gene. The CDR3 here is CASSEQDSYEQYF. CDR3 coding DNA: TGTGCCAGCAGTGAACAGGATTCCTACGAGCAGTACTTC.

The gene calls are TRBV2 and TRBJ1-5; D is perhaps TRBD1 (5 bases). V was pared by 4 bases and J by 3 bases, with 10 bases between. The CDR3 consists of 14 residues. Germline V gene sequence: CDR1 SNHLY, CDR2 FYNNEI. In nucleotides, the CDR3 is TGTGCCAGCAGTGGCGCGACAGTCAATCAGCCCCAGCATTTT. It encodes CASSGATVNQPQHF.

Points on this clone: A junction boundary mismatches the germline segment, possibly from a read error. The gene calls are TRBV11-3 and TRBJ2-1; D gene unclear. From germline, CDR1 is SGHNT and CDR2 YENEEA. CDR3 length: 12 amino acids. CDR3 region: CASSLEPSPRVF. The CDR3 nucleotides read TGTGCCAGCAGCTTAGAACCTTCTCCTCGGGTCTTC.

The V and J genes are TRBV5-4 and TRBJ2-1; the match to TRBD1 covers 7 bases. The CDR3 spans 13 residues. The trim removed 5 bases at V and 8 bases at J, leaving 7 bases unmatched. Germline V gene lookup returns CDR1 SGHNT and CDR2 YYREEE (reference sequence). CDR3 coding DNA: TGTGCCAGCAGGGACAGGTGGCTCCATGAGCAGTTCTTC. This encodes CASRDRWLHEQFF.

The genes are TRBV15 and TRBJ1-4; 7 nucleotides match TRBD1. J lost 5 bases, V lost 0 bases, and 3 bases had no gene match. The CDR3 is 15 residues long. Germline V gene sequence: CDR1 LNHNV, CDR2 YYDKDF (reference sequence). CDR3 loop: CATSRDQGGNEKLFF. The DNA of the CDR3 is TGTGCCACCAGCAGAGATCAGGGGGGAAATGAAAAACTGTTTTTT. The entire variable domain, with the rest obtained from reference TRBV15 and TRBJ1-4, is as follows: DAMVIQNPRYQVTQFGKPVTLSCSQTLNHNVMYWYQQKSSQAPKLLFHYYDKDFNNEADTPDNFQSRRPNTSFCFLDIRSPGLGDTAMYLCATSRDQGGNEKLFFGSGTQLSVL.

The V and J genes are TRBV9 and TRBJ2-7; D is undetermined. Germline CDR1 reads SGDLS; CDR2 reads YYNGEE. V lost 2 bases to trimming and J lost 0 bases, with 9 bases between them. The CDR3 runs to 14 residues. The CDR3 DNA follows: TGTGCCAGCAGCGTCGGCGAGGTCTCCTACGAGCAGTACTTC. Translating gives CASSVGEVSYEQYF.

The V gene is TRBV9, the J gene TRBJ2-5; maybe TRBD2 (5 bases). CDR3 size: 14 residues. Germline CDR1 SGDLS, CDR2 YYNGEE. V was trimmed by 4 bases and J by 4 bases, leaving 14 bases between them. In DNA, the CDR3 is TGTGCCAGCAGCCCAAGAGGGCATGTAGAGACCCAGTACTTC. Its protein product is CASSPRGHVETQYF.

This chain connects TRBV19 to TRBJ2-2, with 9 nucleotides matching TRBD2. CDR1 LNHDA and CDR2 SQIVND come from the germline V gene (reference sequence). V dropped 2 bases and J dropped 4; count of bases not matched to a gene: 5. The CDR3 has 16 residues. CDR3 sequence reads: CASSIWSSGGTGELFF. As DNA, the CDR3 is TGTGCCAGTAGTATATGGAGTAGCGGGGGCACCGGGGAGCTGTTTTTT.

The rearrangement uses TRBV4-2 and TRBJ2-1; 9 nucleotides match TRBD2. The CDR3 totals 13 residues. Germline CDR1 reads LGHNA; CDR2 reads YNFKEQ. The V segment lost 2 bases and the J segment 12 bases; nucleotides outside the gene matches: 5. CDR3 nucleotide sequence: TGTGCCAGCAGCCAAAGCCCTAGCGGGACGCAGTTCTTC. This codes for CASSQSPSGTQFF.

The genes are TRBV5-1 and TRBJ2-3, with TRBD2 identical over 8 bases. The V and J ends lost 5 bases and 5 bases, in that order; junction bases with no gene match: 7. CDR3 size: 14 residues. CDR1 SGHRS and CDR2 YFSETQ come from the germline V gene. The chain's CDR3 is CASRGGLARDTQYF. The CDR3 region has the DNA TGCGCCAGCAGAGGCGGACTAGCCCGAGATACGCAGTATTTT. The variable domain in full, with the rest retrieved from reference TRBV5-1 and TRBJ2-3, is KAGVTQTPRYLIKTRGQQVTLSCSPISGHRSVSWYQQTPGQGLQFLFEYFSETQRNKGNFPGRFSGRQFSNSRSEMNVSTLELGDSALYLCASRGGLARDTQYFGPGTRLTVL.

The rearrangement uses TRBV5-4 and TRBJ1-2, with 7 bases matching TRBD1. The CDR3 consists of 13 residues. Germline-derived CDR1 and CDR2 are SGHNT and YYREEE (reference sequence). Trimming cost V 4 bases and J 6 bases; bases outside gene matches: 6. The CDR3 coding sequence is TGTGCCAGCAGCCCACAGGGGAAAGATGGCTACACCTTC. It specifies CASSPQGKDGYTF.

The chain has TRBV5-1 and TRBJ1-2; 8 bases are a match to TRBD1. The CDR3 has 14 residues. With V trimmed by 0 bases and J by 8 bases, 6 bases remained unmatched. CDR1 and CDR2 from the germline V gene are SGHRS and YFSETQ. The DNA of the CDR3 is TGCGCCAGCAGCTTGGGACAGGGGACGTGGGGCTACACCTTC. It yields the protein CASSLGQGTWGYTF. The complete variable domain, with remaining parts taken from reference TRBV5-1 and TRBJ1-2, reads KAGVTQTPRYLIKTRGQQVTLSCSPISGHRSVSWYQQTPGQGLQFLFEYFSETQRNKGNFPGRFSGRQFSNSRSEMNVSTLELGDSALYLCASSLGQGTWGYTFGSGTRLTVV.

The CDR3 DNA sequence: TGTGCCACCGGAGGGGGACAGTTTAGCACAGATACGCAGTATTTT. As protein: CATGGGQFSTDTQYF. The J gene is TRBJ2-3, the V gene TRBV6-5; D may be TRBD1 (7 bases). CDR3 length: 15 amino acids. Per the germline V gene, CDR1 is MNHEY and CDR2 is SVGAGI. The germline V and J ends were trimmed by 10 bases and 0 bases, with 17 bases remaining between them.